The present T cell receptor (beta chain) was sequenced within a study of T cell responses to AZD1222 COVID-19 vaccine. V dropped 4 bases and J dropped 4 bases, with 14 bases sitting between them. Germline V gives CDR1 MNHNY, CDR2 SVGAGI (reference sequence). The CDR3 has 14 amino acids. This clone occurred once. The table came from immunoSEQ multiplex PCR; TCRdb's copy has only in-frame clones and leaves some out. The data contain roughly 84,000 clones, around 90% of them seen just once; the ten biggest clones take up roughly 11%. This sequence originates from an adult who received the AZD1222 COVID-19 vaccine. This chain links TRBV6-6 with TRBJ2-7, with D maybe TRBD2 (5 bases). The sample consisted of peripheral blood, taken 28 days after the second AZD1222 dose. The CDR3 sequence: CASSSLPRDYEQYF. CDR3 in DNA: TGTGCCAGCAGTTCACTCCCGAGGGATTACGAGCAGTACTTC.